The rows below give T cell receptor beta chains drawn from one sample of a study of molecular identifiers for immune sequencing clone quantification. TCRdb used MiXCR to reprocess the PCR reads, holding one entry per CDR3 protein. The sample shows around 460,000 distinct CDR3 sequences, roughly 25% of them seen only once. Material for sequencing was naive CD8+ T cells from blood, with Jurkat cell RNA spiked in. The receptor source for this set is a human donor in good health. Some libraries in this study had Jurkat cell RNA spiked in. The CDR3 runs from the conserved cysteine through the conserved F or W. D genes are given only for firm matches. Some rows mark clone size as missing; the rest say once, few, many or name a class of expanded clone.

abundance: many
j_gene: TRBJ2-7
d_gene: NA
len: 15
v_gene: TRBV7-8
CDR3nt: TGTGCCAGCAGCTTAGAGTCAGGGAGGTTCTACGAGCAGTACTTC
CDR3aa: CASSLESGRFYEQYF

abundance: many
j_gene: TRBJ2-7
d_gene: NA
len: 13
v_gene: TRBV29-1
CDR3nt: TGCAGCGTTGAAGTCGCCGGGACATACGAGCAGTACTTC
CDR3aa: CSVEVAGTYEQYF

abundance: many
j_gene: TRBJ2-7
d_gene: TRBD2
len: 13
v_gene: TRBV5-1
CDR3nt: TGCGCCAGCAGCTCCGGACTAGACTACGAGCAGTACTTC
CDR3aa: CASSSGLDYEQYF

abundance: many
j_gene: TRBJ2-3
d_gene: NA
len: 13
v_gene: TRBV20-1
CDR3nt: TGCAGTGCTAGAGAGGGTATCACAGATACGCAGTATTTT
CDR3aa: CSAREGITDTQYF

abundance: many
j_gene: TRBJ2-1
d_gene: TRBD1
len: 13
v_gene: TRBV7-9
CDR3nt: TGTGCCAGCAGGTGGGACAGGGGGAATGAGCAGTTCTTC
CDR3aa: CASRWDRGNEQFF

abundance: NA
j_gene: TRBJ1-4
d_gene: NA
len: 17
v_gene: TRBV4-3
CDR3nt: TGCGCCAGCAGCCAAGATTGGGAACAAGCAACTAATGAAAAACTGTTTTTT
CDR3aa: CASSQDWEQATNEKLFF

abundance: many
j_gene: TRBJ2-3
d_gene: NA
len: 11
v_gene: TRBV25-1
CDR3nt: TGTGCCAGCACCCTTGGAGATACGCAGTATTTT
CDR3aa: CASTLGDTQYF

abundance: few
j_gene: TRBJ2-7
d_gene: NA
len: 13
v_gene: TRBV15
CDR3nt: TGTGCCACCAGCACGGCACTTACCTACGAGCAGTACTTC
CDR3aa: CATSTALTYEQYF

abundance: NA
j_gene: TRBJ1-1
d_gene: NA
len: 11
v_gene: TRBV30
CDR3nt: TGTGCCTGGAGGCTGAACACTGAAGCTTTCTTT
CDR3aa: CAWRLNTEAFF

abundance: NA
j_gene: TRBJ1-5
d_gene: TRBD1
len: 15
v_gene: TRBV28
CDR3nt: TGTGCCAGCAGACAAGACAGGGGGCCTGATCAGCCCCAGCATTTT
CDR3aa: CASRQDRGPDQPQHF

abundance: many
j_gene: TRBJ1-1
d_gene: TRBD1
len: 15
v_gene: TRBV30
CDR3nt: TGTGCAGGAAGACAGGGGACCTTCCTGAACACTGAAGCTTTCTTT
CDR3aa: CAGRQGTFLNTEAFF

abundance: many
j_gene: TRBJ1-5
d_gene: NA
len: 14
v_gene: TRBV19
CDR3nt: TGTGCCAGTAGTATAGGTCTCAGCAATCAGCCCCAGCATTTT
CDR3aa: CASSIGLSNQPQHF

abundance: NA
j_gene: TRBJ1-1
d_gene: NA
len: 12
v_gene: TRBV30
CDR3nt: TGTGCCTGCAGGCGAGGGAACACTGAAGCTTTCTTT
CDR3aa: CACRRGNTEAFF

abundance: NA
j_gene: TRBJ2-5
d_gene: TRBD2
len: 16
v_gene: TRBV4-3
CDR3nt: TGCGCCAGCAGCCAGCGGACTAGCGGGGCTCAAGAGACCCAGTACTTC
CDR3aa: CASSQRTSGAQETQYF

abundance: few
j_gene: TRBJ2-3
d_gene: NA
len: 15
v_gene: TRBV7-2
CDR3nt: TGTGCCAGCAGCTCTCTGGACGGGGTCACAGATACGCAGTATTTT
CDR3aa: CASSSLDGVTDTQYF

abundance: many
j_gene: TRBJ1-5
d_gene: NA
len: 14
v_gene: TRBV4-1
CDR3nt: TGCGCCAGCAGCCAAGGGAGGGCCAATCAGCCCCAGCATTTT
CDR3aa: CASSQGRANQPQHF

abundance: many
j_gene: TRBJ2-7
d_gene: TRBD1
len: 12
v_gene: TRBV5-4
CDR3nt: TGTGCCAGCAGCCAGACAGGGGGCGAGCAGTACTTC
CDR3aa: CASSQTGGEQYF

abundance: many
j_gene: TRBJ2-7
d_gene: TRBD2
len: 14
v_gene: TRBV7-9
CDR3nt: TGTGCCAGCAGCTTAGCCGGGGGGGCCTACGAGCAGTACTTC
CDR3aa: CASSLAGGAYEQYF

abundance: few
j_gene: TRBJ2-1
d_gene: TRBD2
len: 13
v_gene: TRBV24-1
CDR3nt: TGTGCCACCAGCGTTAGCGGGCACAATGAGCAGTTCTTC
CDR3aa: CATSVSGHNEQFF

abundance: few
j_gene: TRBJ1-1
d_gene: NA
len: 14
v_gene: TRBV4-3
CDR3nt: TGCGCCAGCAGCCAAGCATGGTCGAACACTGAAGCTTTCTTT
CDR3aa: CASSQAWSNTEAFF

abundance: few
j_gene: TRBJ2-5
d_gene: NA
len: 14
v_gene: TRBV7-9
CDR3nt: TGTGCCAGCAGCTCGTTCAGGGATGGGGTGACCCAGTACTTC
CDR3aa: CASSSFRDGVTQYF

abundance: NA
j_gene: TRBJ1-1
d_gene: NA
len: 12
v_gene: TRBV11-2
CDR3nt: TGTGCCAGCAGCGAATACAAACTGGAAGCTTTCTTT
CDR3aa: CASSEYKLEAFF